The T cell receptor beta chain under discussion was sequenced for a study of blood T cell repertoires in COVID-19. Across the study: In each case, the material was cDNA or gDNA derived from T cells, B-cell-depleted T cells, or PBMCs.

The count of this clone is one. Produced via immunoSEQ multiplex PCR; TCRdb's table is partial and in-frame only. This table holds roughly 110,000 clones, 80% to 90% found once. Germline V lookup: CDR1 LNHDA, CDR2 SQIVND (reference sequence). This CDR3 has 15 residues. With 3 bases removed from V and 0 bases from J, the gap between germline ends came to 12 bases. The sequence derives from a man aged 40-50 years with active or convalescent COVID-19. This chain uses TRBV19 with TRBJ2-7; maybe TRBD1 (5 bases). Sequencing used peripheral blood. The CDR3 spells CASSIGQGSSYEQYF. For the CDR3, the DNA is TGTGCCAGTAGTATCGGGCAGGGCAGCTCCTACGAGCAGTACTTC.